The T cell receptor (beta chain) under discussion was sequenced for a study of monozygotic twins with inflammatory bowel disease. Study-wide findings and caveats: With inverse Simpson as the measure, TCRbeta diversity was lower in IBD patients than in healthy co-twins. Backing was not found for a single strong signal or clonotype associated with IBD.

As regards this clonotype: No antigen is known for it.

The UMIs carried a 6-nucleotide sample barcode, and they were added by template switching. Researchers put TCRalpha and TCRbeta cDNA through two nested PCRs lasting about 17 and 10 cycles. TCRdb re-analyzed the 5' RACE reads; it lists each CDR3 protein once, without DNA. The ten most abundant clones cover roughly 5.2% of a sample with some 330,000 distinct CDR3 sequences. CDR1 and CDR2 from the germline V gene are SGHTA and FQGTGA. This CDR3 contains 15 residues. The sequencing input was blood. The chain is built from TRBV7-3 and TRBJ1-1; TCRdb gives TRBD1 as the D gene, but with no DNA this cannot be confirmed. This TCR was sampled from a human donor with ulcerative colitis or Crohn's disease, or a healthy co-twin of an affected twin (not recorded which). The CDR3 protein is CASSIGGGVATEAFF.